This T cell receptor (beta chain) was captured by sequencing in a study of T cells after somatic rescue of genetic block. Using immunoSEQ multiplex PCR, the repertoire was profiled, and TCRdb retains in-frame clones only, with some absent. This sample has 15,000 or so clones, with approximately 75% found just once. Per germline, CDR1 SGHVS and CDR2 FQNEAQ. This CDR3 contains 13 residues. Trimming removed 1 base from V and 5 bases from J, with 6 bases in between. The chain employs TRBV7-8 and TRBJ1-5; D perhaps matches TRBD1 (6 bases). The TCR sequence derives from a boy aged 5-17 years. Sequencing used peripheral blood mononuclear cells (PBMCs). The CDR3 nucleotides are TGTGCCAGCAGCTTAGACAGGGATCAGCCCCAGCATTTT. Amino acids: CASSLDRDQPQHF.